In this sample, the clone carrying this T cell receptor beta chain turned up many times. A much larger clone differs by one base, so this may be a read error. The CDR3 is 15 residues long. Germline loops: CDR1 KGHSH, CDR2 LQKENI. V was clipped by 2 bases and J by 10 bases, with 18 bases between them. TCRdb independently ran MiXCR on the 5' RACE reads; one entry per CDR3 protein. The repertoire has about 3,400 distinct CDR3 sequences, around 30% of them found once; the top ten carry about 15%. The record originates from a study of spatial heterogeneity in lung cancer. The time point denotes: sample taken at primary tumor resection. Unsorted whole RNA from tumor, nontumor lung or frozen PBMC underwent sequencing.

The starting material was normal lung tissue next to the tumor, obtained at surgery. The V and J genes are TRBV18 and TRBJ1-5; D might be TRBD1 (5 bases). This clonotype was obtained from a male donor with early-stage non-small cell lung cancer. As DNA, the CDR3 is TGTGCCAGCTCACCAGGAGTTCAAGGGGCGGGTCCCCAGCATTTT. This sequence encodes CASSPGVQGAGPQHF. Full variable domain (missing parts from reference TRBV18 and TRBJ1-5): NAGVMQNPRHLVRRRGQEARLRCSPMKGHSHVYWYRQLPEEGLKFMVYLQKENIIDESGMPKERFSAEFPKEGPSILRIQQVVRGDSAAYFCASSPGVQGAGPQHFGDGTRLSIL.